The 32 T cell receptor beta chains presented below share a single source sample, sequenced in a study of early T cells in non-severe SARS-CoV-2 infection. TCRdb passed the 5' RACE reads through MiXCR, listing each CDR3 protein once. The sample has about 56,000 distinct CDR3 sequences, about 14% seen once. The sample consisted of whole blood, taken at baseline. The receptors were sampled from an adult who was a healthcare worker with PCR-confirmed SARS-CoV-2 infection or an uninfected control (not recorded which).

This clonotype was seen a handful of times. The chain joins TRBV7-3 to TRBJ2-3; tentatively, D is TRBD2 (6 bases). The V gene's germline CDR1 is SGHTA and CDR2 FQGTGA. V was shortened by 3 bases and J by 6 bases, with 7 bases between the two germline ends. CDR3 length: 12 amino acids. CDR3 residues: CASSFAGDTQYF. The DNA of the CDR3 is TGTGCCAGCAGCTTTGCGGGGGATACGCAGTATTTT.

The CDR3 region has the DNA TGTGCCAGTACATCAGGCAAAAACATTCAGTACTTC. Residues: CASTSGKNIQYF. This chain joins TRBV19 and TRBJ2-4; D not resolved. Germline V gene data show CDR1 as LNHDA and CDR2 as SQIVND (reference sequence). Trimming took off 7 bases at V and 3 bases at J, with 7 bases between the two ends. This CDR3 contains 12 residues.

This clonotype was counted ten times or more. This chain links TRBV28 with TRBJ2-3; either TRBD1 or TRBD2 may supply D (5 bases each). V lost 6 bases and J 2 bases, leaving 9 bases between the germline ends. CDR1 is MDHEN, CDR2 SYDVKM, per germline. The CDR3 covers 13 residues. This CDR3 reads CASSRDLTDTQYF. CDR3 DNA sequence: TGTGCCAGCAGCCGGGACCTCACAGATACGCAGTATTTT.

This clonotype was counted ten times or more. The chain employs TRBV14 and TRBJ1-3, with a possible D match to TRBD1 (5 bases). V was pared by 0 bases and J by 0 bases, with 6 bases between. This CDR3 contains 15 residues. The germline gives CDR1 SGHDN, CDR2 FVKESK. CDR3 region: CASSQDRASGNTIYF. CDR3 coding DNA: TGTGCCAGCAGCCAAGACAGGGCCTCTGGAAACACCATATATTTT.

This rearrangement joins TRBV4-1 to TRBJ1-2; 7 nucleotides agree with TRBD1. Unmatched junction bases numbered 11, after V lost 5 bases and J lost 5 bases. The germline V gene encodes CDR1 MGHRA and CDR2 YSYEKL. This CDR3 is 15 amino acids long. In nucleotides, the CDR3 is TGCGCCAGCAGCGAAGGACAGGAACTATATTATGGCTACACCTTC. Translation: CASSEGQELYYGYTF.

This clonotype was picked up a small number of times. The J gene is TRBJ1-5, the V gene TRBV11-2; 7 bases are a match to TRBD1. Germline lookup yields CDR1 SGHAT and CDR2 FQNNGV. The CDR3 length is 14 residues. Unmatched junction bases numbered 5, after V lost 5 bases and J lost 4 bases. This chain's CDR3 is CASSHVGQNQPQHF. CDR3 nucleotide sequence: TGTGCCAGCAGCCATGTGGGACAGAATCAGCCCCAGCATTTT.

Many counts were recorded for this clonotype. This chain links TRBV27 with TRBJ2-1; D is uncertain. V was cut by 0 bases and J by 4 bases, with 10 bases left in between. Germline-derived CDR1 and CDR2 are MNHEY and SMNVEV (reference sequence). The CDR3 covers 15 residues. DNA for the CDR3: TGTGCCAGCAGTTTATCCCACCCGGTTTACAATGAGCAGTTCTTC. Translated, it gives CASSLSHPVYNEQFF.

The chain recombines TRBV27 with TRBJ1-5, with D perhaps matching TRBD1 (5 bases). The CDR3 contains 13 residues. CDR1 and CDR2 from the germline V gene are MNHEY and SMNVEV (reference sequence). Deletions cut 2 bases from V and 9 bases from J, with 11 bases between. In nucleotides, the CDR3 is TGTGCCAGCAGTTTAATATCAGGGTGGCCCCAGCATTTT. This encodes CASSLISGWPQHF.

This clonotype was observed a handful of times. V and J are TRBV9 and TRBJ1-4; D not resolved. V lost 6 bases to trimming and J lost 8 bases, with 14 bases between them. This CDR3 is 13 amino acids long. Germline assignment: CDR1 SGDLS and CDR2 YYNGEE. The DNA of the CDR3 is TGTGCCAGCACAGGAGGAGGGAGGGAAAAACTGTTTTTT. Its protein is CASTGGGREKLFF.

This clonotype was detected a few times. V gene TRBV18 combines with J gene TRBJ2-7; 10 bases align to TRBD2. Looked up from germline, CDR1 is KGHSH and CDR2 is LQKENI. There are 14 residues in the CDR3. Trimming took 6 bases from V and 6 from J; bases not matched to a gene: 8. The CDR3 DNA sequence: TGTGCCAGCTCTCCTAGCGGGGGCCCCGGCGAGCAGTACTTC. This sequence encodes CASSPSGGPGEQYF.

This clonotype was counted ten times or more. This chain uses TRBV7-2 with TRBJ2-3, with D perhaps assigned TRBD1 or TRBD2 (5 bases each). The CDR3 sequence is 14 residues long. V was shortened by 5 bases and J by 6 bases, with 15 bases between the two germline ends. Germline CDR1 SGHTA, CDR2 FQGNSA. CDR3 sequence reads: CASSPLGPGDTQYF. The CDR3 bases are TGTGCCAGCAGCCCCCTGGGACCGGGGGATACGCAGTATTTT.

The chain joins TRBV20-1 to TRBJ2-3; 10 bases align to TRBD2. Germline V lookup: CDR1 DFQATT, CDR2 SNEGSKA (reference sequence). The CDR3 has 15 amino acids. V lost 2 bases to trimming and J lost 4 bases; unmatched junction nucleotides: 6. The CDR3 sequence is CSARKLAGPPDTQYF. The CDR3 bases are TGCAGTGCTAGAAAACTAGCGGGGCCCCCAGATACGCAGTATTTT.

This chain uses TRBV4-1 with TRBJ1-2, with 7 bases that match TRBD1. CDR3 length: 15 residues. V shed 1 base, J shed 8 bases, and the junction held 10 bases outside the gene matches. CDR1 and CDR2 (germline): MGHRA, YSYEKL. The CDR3 loop is CASSQGLTGFRGYTF. The CDR3 nucleotides are TGCGCCAGCAGCCAAGGGCTGACAGGGTTCCGGGGCTACACCTTC.

This clonotype has a handful of counts. The V call is TRBV5-1, the J call TRBJ2-3, with TRBD1 matching over 8 bases. The ends lost 4 bases at V and 3 bases at J; junction bases unmatched: 4. The CDR3 is 14 amino acids. Germline V gene data show CDR1 as SGHRS and CDR2 as YFSETQ. The CDR3 region has the DNA TGCGCCAGCAGCACCGGACAGGGAACAGATACGCAGTATTTT. The encoded protein is CASSTGQGTDTQYF.

CDR3 in DNA: TGCGCCAGCAGCTTGAGGGACAGCACGAACACTGAAGCTTTCTTT. Protein product: CASSLRDSTNTEAFF. The V and J genes are TRBV5-1 and TRBJ1-1, with 7 positions matching TRBD1. CDR1 SGHRS and CDR2 YFSETQ come from the germline V gene. The CDR3 covers 15 residues. Germline trimming cut 1 base from V and 1 base from J; bases unmatched to any gene: 4.

CDR3 DNA sequence: TGTGCCAGCTCCGAGATGTCCTTGAAAGAAAAACTGTTTTTT. Translating gives CASSEMSLKEKLFF. This sequence joins TRBV18 and TRBJ1-4, with D hard to call. Germline V lookup: CDR1 KGHSH, CDR2 LQKENI. V was pared by 6 bases and J by 8 bases, with 16 bases between. The CDR3 length is 14 residues.

This clonotype was counted only a few times. The chain employs TRBV25-1 and TRBJ2-3, with 10 positions matching TRBD2. The CDR3 contains 15 residues. The ends lost 5 bases at V and 6 bases at J; junction bases unmatched: 8. Germline V gene lookup returns CDR1 MGHDK and CDR2 SYGVNS. The CDR3 coding sequence is TGTGCCAGCAGTAAAACTAGCGGGATATCCGATACGCAGTATTTT. Translating gives CASSKTSGISDTQYF.

This clonotype was observed a few times. The V and J genes are TRBV10-1 and TRBJ2-2; the D call may be TRBD1 or TRBD2 (5 bases each). The CDR3 is 13 residues long. The germline V gene encodes CDR1 WNHNN and CDR2 SYGVQD (reference sequence). Deletions cut 2 bases from V and 6 bases from J, with 7 bases between. CDR3 in DNA: TGCGCCAGCAGTGAGGGGGGATCCGGGGAGCTGTTTTTT. This encodes CASSEGGSGELFF.

The V gene is TRBV3-1, the J gene TRBJ2-7; D is possibly TRBD2 (6 bases). The germline V and J ends were trimmed by 5 bases and 3 bases, with 17 bases remaining between them. CDR1 is LGHDT and CDR2 is YNNKEL in the germline V gene (reference sequence). There are 15 residues in the CDR3. The CDR3 here is CASSTSRTGDYEQYF. For the CDR3, the DNA is TGTGCCAGCAGCACCTCCCGGACGGGGGACTACGAGCAGTACTTC.

The rearrangement links TRBV11-2 to TRBJ2-7, with D possibly TRBD1 on 6 matching bases. Trimming left V 0 bases short and J 3 bases short, with 12 bases between. Germline V gene data show CDR1 as SGHAT and CDR2 as FQNNGV. The CDR3 runs 15 residues. The CDR3 region is CASSLDQGQIYEQYF. In DNA, the CDR3 is TGTGCCAGCAGCTTAGATCAGGGACAAATCTACGAGCAGTACTTC. The full variable domain, in which reference TRBV11-2 and TRBJ2-7 provide the parts outside the CDR3, is EAGVAQSPRYKIIEKRQSVAFWCNPISGHATLYWYQQILGQGPKLLIQFQNNGVVDDSQLPKDRFSAERLKGVDSTLKIQPAKLEDSAVYLCASSLDQGQIYEQYFGPGTRLTVT.

The rearrangement uses TRBV12-3 or TRBV12-4 and TRBJ2-7; the D is unclear. Trimming removed 6 bases from V and 5 bases from J, with 14 bases in between. The CDR3 sequence is 13 residues long. The CDR3 is CASRTTASDEQYF. DNA of the CDR3: TGTGCCAGCAGAACCACCGCCTCTGACGAGCAGTACTTC.

This clonotype was detected many times. The chain joins TRBV15 to TRBJ1-5; 8 bases fit TRBD1. V lost 0 bases and J lost 5; bases outside the gene matches: 6. In germline, CDR1 is LNHNV, CDR2 YYDKDF (reference sequence). The CDR3 loop spans 16 amino acids. CDR3 nucleotides: TGTGCCACCAGCAGAGACCGGGGCAGGGGGCATCAGCCCCAGCATTTT. This codes for CATSRDRGRGHQPQHF.

A few counts support this clonotype. This rearrangement joins TRBV20-1 to TRBJ1-3, with TRBD1 matching over 7 bases. Germline CDR1 is DFQATT and CDR2 is SNEGSKA (reference sequence). V lost 6 bases and J lost 7; bases outside the gene matches: 6. The CDR3 consists of 12 residues. The CDR3 reads CSASTGWNTIYF. The DNA of the CDR3 is TGCAGTGCATCGACAGGGTGGAACACCATATATTTT.

This clonotype was seen repeatedly, ten times or more. The gene calls are TRBV7-3 and TRBJ2-1; D is perhaps TRBD1 (5 bases). Trimming took off 5 bases at V and 3 bases at J, with 8 bases between the two ends. CDR1 is SGHTA, CDR2 FQGTGA, per germline. The CDR3 loop spans 13 amino acids. CDR3 sequence (DNA): TGTGCCAGCAGCCTAGACAGCTACAATGAGCAGTTCTTC. Its translation is CASSLDSYNEQFF.

The chain joins TRBV3-1 to TRBJ1-6, with a possible D match to TRBD1 (5 bases). This CDR3 is 17 amino acids long. Germline V CDR1 and CDR2: LGHDT, YNNKEL (reference sequence). V was pared by 4 bases and J by 4 bases, with 17 bases between. The CDR3 nucleotides are TGTGCCAGCAGCCCCTTGAGGGACCTCGGGTATAATTCACCCCTCCACTTT. Residues: CASSPLRDLGYNSPLHF.

This rearrangement joins TRBV5-1 to TRBJ1-4; D is unclear. Trimming left V 5 bases short and J 0 bases short, with 5 bases between. CDR3 size: 13 residues. Germline CDR1 SGHRS, CDR2 YFSETQ. The CDR3 DNA reads as TGCGCCAGCAGGGAACCAACTAATGAAAAACTGTTTTTT. It is translated as CASREPTNEKLFF.

This clonotype was counted between two and nine times. J is TRBJ1-2 and V is TRBV20-1; the D is unclear. V dropped 0 bases and J dropped 3 bases, with 14 bases sitting between them. From germline, CDR1 is DFQATT and CDR2 SNEGSKA (reference sequence). The CDR3 contains 15 residues. CDR3 in amino acids: CSARDGLGADYGYTF. In DNA form, the CDR3 reads TGCAGTGCTAGAGATGGACTTGGAGCGGACTATGGCTACACCTTC.

The chain has TRBV7-8 and TRBJ1-1; D uncertain. Germline V lookup: CDR1 SGHVS, CDR2 FQNEAQ. Trimming took 5 bases from V and 1 from J, leaving 8 bases between them. The CDR3 spans 13 residues. CDR3 DNA: TGTGCCAGCAGCCTCAGACAGAACACTGAAGCTTTCTTT. Translating it yields CASSLRQNTEAFF.

This clonotype was seen a handful of times. The chain is built from TRBV12-2 and TRBJ2-3; whether TRBD1, the table's D call, matches the DNA was not checked. TRBV12-2 is a pseudogene locus. The CDR3 has 16 amino acids. The CDR3 sequence is CASRYRRGDSTDTQYF. CDR3 nucleotide sequence: TGTGCAAGTCGCTATAGGAGGGGGGATTCCACAGATACGCAGTATTTT.

This clonotype was picked up a small number of times. The chain recombines TRBV5-1 with TRBJ1-1; the D gene is possibly TRBD1 (6 bases). Germline V gene lookup returns CDR1 SGHRS and CDR2 YFSETQ. Trimming removed 8 bases at V and 2 bases at J, with 16 bases between. CDR3 length: 14 amino acids. The CDR3 sequence is CASYRDPGNTEAFF. The CDR3 bases are TGCGCCAGTTACAGGGATCCAGGTAACACTGAAGCTTTCTTT.

The V and J genes are TRBV13 and TRBJ1-4; TRBD1 agrees at 7 bases. This CDR3 contains 14 residues. V dropped 3 bases and J dropped 7; count of bases not matched to a gene: 5. The germline CDR1 and CDR2 sequences are PRHDT and FYEKMQ (reference sequence). The chain's CDR3 is CASSFNRGSEKLFF. Here the CDR3 DNA reads TGTGCCAGCAGCTTCAACAGGGGAAGTGAAAAACTGTTTTTT. Based on the CDR3 plus reference TRBV13 and TRBJ1-4, the full variable domain is AAGVIQSPRHLIKEKRETATLKCYPIPRHDTVYWYQQGPGQDPQFLISFYEKMQSDKGSIPDRFSAQQFSDYHSELNMSSLELGDSALYFCASSFNRGSEKLFFGSGTQLSVL.

This clonotype was recorded a few times. CDR3 amino acids: CASSQGDTQYF. CDR3 nucleotide sequence: TGTGCCAGCAGCCAAGGAGATACGCAGTATTTT. The gene calls are TRBV14 and TRBJ2-3, with D uncertain. The V gene's germline CDR1 is SGHDN and CDR2 FVKESK. The CDR3 runs 11 residues. V gave up 1 base and J gave up 5 bases, with 1 base separating them.